The sequence of this T cell receptor beta chain was determined in a study of T cell responses to AZD1222 COVID-19 vaccine. Sequenced by immunoSEQ multiplex PCR; TCRdb stores in-frame clones only, minus some. The repertoire holds around 150,000 clones, with approximately 93% as singletons. The clonotype originates from an adult who received the AZD1222 COVID-19 vaccine. The sample was peripheral blood, taken 28 days after the second AZD1222 dose.

The CDR3 nucleotides read TGTGCCAGCTCACCCGACACGTCTAATGAAAAACTGTTTTTT. Protein: CASSPDTSNEKLFF. The chain employs TRBV18 and TRBJ1-4; D is uncertain. CDR3 length: 14 amino acids. CDR1 KGHSH and CDR2 LQKENI come from the germline V gene. The ends were cut back, 3 bases at V and 3 bases at J, with 8 bases in the middle.